This record looks at one T cell receptor (beta chain) sequence and its context. Its specificity is unknown. The data were obtained in a study of molecular identifiers for immune sequencing clone quantification. Study-level findings and limits: For highly expanded clones, sizes could be underestimated when identical TCR molecules share a barcode.

Libraries of bulk TCR were made by previously described methods (with listed TCR primers). Via MiXCR, TCRdb re-called the PCR reads, giving one row per CDR3 protein. This sample has 79,000 or so distinct CDR3 sequences, with 20% to 30% found just once. Source material for naive CD8 libraries was roughly 18,000 to 1,100,000 sorted cells, with 10%, 30% or 50% RNA. The CDR3 sequence is 14 residues long. CDR1 and CDR2 (germline): SGHDN, FVKESK. The V end lost 3 bases, the J end lost 4 bases, and 13 bases lay between the germline ends. The source material was naive CD8+ T cells from blood, with Jurkat cell RNA spiked in. The subset here: FACS-sorted CD8+CD4-CCR7+CD45RA+ naive T cells. This chain links TRBV14 with TRBJ2-7, with D possibly TRBD2 on 5 matching bases. The source is a human donor in good health. Some libraries in this study had Jurkat cell RNA spiked in. The CDR3 protein is CASSHPEGEYEQYF. The CDR3 DNA reads TGTGCCAGCAGCCACCCCGAGGGCGAGTACGAGCAGTACTTC.